The 3 T cell receptor beta chains below were found in one sample sequenced in a study of blood T cell repertoires in COVID-19. The data were produced by immunoSEQ multiplex PCR, yet TCRdb's version contains in-frame clones alone and is incomplete. The data show roughly 130,000 clones, with roughly 85% seen just once and approximately 3.6% held by the top ten. The source material was peripheral blood. These receptors all come from a man aged 60 to 69 with acute or convalescent COVID-19.

This chain links TRBV19 with TRBJ1-5, with no clear D. Per germline, CDR1 LNHDA and CDR2 SQIVND (reference sequence). The CDR3 consists of 13 residues. The V and J ends lost 5 bases and 2 bases respectively, with 7 bases between them. The chain's CDR3 is CASSPPGNQPQHF. DNA of the CDR3: TGTGCCAGTAGTCCACCGGGCAATCAGCCCCAGCATTTT.

V is TRBV7-9 and J is TRBJ1-1; perhaps TRBD1 as D (5 bases). Between the trimmed V and J ends, which lost 1 base and 1 base, there was a span of 10 bases. The germline CDR1 and CDR2 sequences are SEHNR and FQNEAQ (reference sequence). CDR3 length equals 15 residues. CDR3 in DNA: TGTGCCAGCAGCTTAGGGGGCGCGGAGAACACTGAAGCTTTCTTT. Residues: CASSLGGAENTEAFF.

This clone was recorded at least ten times. This rearrangement joins TRBV2 to TRBJ1-3; 7 bases align to TRBD1. V lost 7 bases, J lost 8 bases, and 14 bases stayed unmatched. Germline CDR1 SNHLY, CDR2 FYNNEI. This CDR3 comprises 15 residues. CDR3 bases: TGTGCCAGCACTCGAGGACAGGCGAAGGCGGACACCATATATTTT. Amino acid sequence: CASTRGQAKADTIYF.